The 4 T cell receptor beta chains in this list originate from one sample, sequenced in a study of identical twins listed by TCRdb under 2016. Library prep was done by 5' RACE. The listed sequencing device is Illumina HiSeq 2000. TCRdb reanalyzed the raw reads on its own, using fastp at Q25 for trimming and MiXCR for clone calling, and kept in-frame beta chains. Rows with one shared CDR3 protein collapse into an entry with the most common genes and DNA. This sample has roughly 770,000 distinct CDR3 sequences in its table, and 15% to 20% of those were observed once. The ten most abundant clones make up about 12% of the sample. These data also formed part of another study, on T cells expressing NK-cell markers.

The sequenced sample was PBMCs. These receptors were taken from a woman younger than 35 in good health.

The chain joins TRBV20-1 to TRBJ2-1; 12 positions agree with TRBD2. After removal of 7 bases from V and 5 bases from J, the junction contained 6 bases not matched to a gene. Germline-derived CDR1 and CDR2 are DFQATT and SNEGSKA (reference sequence). CDR3 length equals 14 residues. The CDR3 is CSVGLAGYNNEQFF. CDR3 DNA sequence: TGCAGTGTCGGACTAGCGGGATATAACAATGAGCAGTTCTTC.

The chain uses TRBV7-9 and TRBJ2-1; D gene uncertain. In germline, CDR1 is SEHNR, CDR2 FQNEAQ (reference sequence). There are 14 residues in the CDR3. V dropped 6 bases and J dropped 4 bases, with 13 bases sitting between them. In DNA form, the CDR3 reads TGTGCCAGCAGTTCCTCCCCGCCTTACAATGAGCAGTTCTTC. Translation gives CASSSSPPYNEQFF.

V is TRBV21-1 and J is TRBJ2-7; TRBD1 reflects the table's D call only, with no check against the DNA. TRBV21-1 is labeled a pseudogene. This CDR3 is 16 amino acids long. CDR3 in DNA: TGTGCCAGCAGTACTCCCTCGGACACCCATCCCTACGAGCAGTACTTC. It specifies CASSTPSDTHPYEQYF.

This clonotype appeared a few times. This chain connects TRBV5-1 to TRBJ2-7; 7 nucleotides align to TRBD2. This CDR3 spans 14 amino acids. V was pared by 1 base and J by 7 bases, with 8 bases of the junction left unmatched. Germline CDR1 reads SGHRS; CDR2 reads YFSETQ. CDR3 sequence reads: CASSLNRGDGEQYF. CDR3 in DNA: TGCGCCAGCAGCTTGAATCGGGGGGACGGGGAGCAGTACTTC.